These 29 T cell receptor beta chains were sequenced from one sample in a study of shared clonotypes between healthy human individuals. Positive CCR7 selection of CD45RO-negative cells yielded the naive CD8 cells, and terminally differentiated effector memory CD45RA+ cells were excluded. TCRdb's copy holds only in-frame clones and misses some; the assay was immunoSEQ multiplex PCR. This repertoire shows 2 million to 2.5 million clones, about 93% found once; its top ten account for 1.7%. Source material: naive CD8+ T cells from PBMCs. Receptors originate from a man aged 18 to 29 in good health. Some clones in this sample may be carry-over from other donors' samples.

The J gene is TRBJ1-1, the V gene TRBV6-1; unclear D gene. Germline V gene sequence: CDR1 MNHNS, CDR2 SASEGT. The CDR3 consists of 15 residues. The V end lost 4 bases, the J end lost 4 bases, and 16 bases lay between the germline ends. This CDR3 is CASSAWLGLSTEAFF. DNA of the CDR3: TGTGCCAGCAGTGCATGGTTAGGGTTATCCACTGAAGCTTTCTTT.

J is TRBJ2-2 and V is TRBV5-4; perhaps TRBD1 as D (6 bases). The V end was cut by 0 bases, the J end by 4 bases, with 13 bases between. This CDR3 comprises 16 residues. Germline values: CDR1 SGHNT, CDR2 YYREEE (reference sequence). The CDR3 sequence is CASSLDRVDFTGELFF. DNA for the CDR3: TGTGCCAGCAGCTTGGACAGGGTCGATTTCACCGGGGAGCTGTTTTTT.

The gene calls are TRBV11-2 and TRBJ1-4; the D is unclear. Germline V gene lookup returns CDR1 SGHAT and CDR2 FQNNGV. The CDR3 is made up of 15 amino acids. V was clipped by 3 bases and J by 8 bases, with 16 bases between them. The CDR3 sequence: CASSLIPRGAEKLFF. DNA of the CDR3: TGTGCCAGCAGCTTGATCCCCCGCGGCGCGGAAAAACTGTTTTTT.

The chain uses TRBV4-1 and TRBJ1-1, with D tentatively TRBD1 (6 bases). Germline V gives CDR1 MGHRA, CDR2 YSYEKL. This CDR3 has 16 residues. The V gene lost 2 bases and the J gene lost 1 base, with 14 bases spanning the gap. The CDR3 region has the DNA TGCGCCAGCAGCCAAATAGGGGGGACACCGAACACTGAAGCTTTCTTT. Translating gives CASSQIGGTPNTEAFF.

The V and J genes are TRBV10-3 and TRBJ2-6; the match to TRBD1 covers 8 bases. With 3 bases clipped from V and 0 bases from J, the junction kept 4 bases outside the gene matches. Germline V lookup: CDR1 ENHRY, CDR2 SYGVKD. The CDR3 has 17 amino acids. As DNA, the CDR3 is TGTGCCATCAGTGATTACAGGGGGAACTCTGGGGCCAACGTCCTGACTTTC. It translates to CAISDYRGNSGANVLTF.

The genes are TRBV27 and TRBJ1-2, with 9 bases lining up with TRBD1. CDR1 is MNHEY, CDR2 SMNVEV, per germline (reference sequence). Trimming at V came to 0 bases and at J to 4 bases, leaving 9 bases not matched to a gene. The CDR3 loop spans 17 amino acids. The CDR3, as DNA: TGTGCCAGCAGTTTATCGAAAGGGACAGGGTTATTCTATGGCTACACCTTC. It is translated as CASSLSKGTGLFYGYTF.

The chain uses TRBV4-3 and TRBJ2-5; 9 nucleotides agree with TRBD1. The CDR3 has 16 amino acids. Germline values: CDR1 LGHNA, CDR2 YSLEER. V shed 2 bases, J shed 2 bases, and the junction held 6 bases outside the gene matches. The CDR3 is CASSQLTGGPQETQYF. The CDR3, as DNA: TGCGCCAGCAGCCAACTAACAGGGGGCCCACAAGAGACCCAGTACTTC.

V gene TRBV11-2 combines with J gene TRBJ2-6; D unclear. CDR1 is SGHAT, CDR2 FQNNGV, per germline. The CDR3 is 15 amino acids. Trimming pared 5 bases from V and 0 bases from J, leaving 8 bases between. In nucleotides, the CDR3 is TGTGCCAGCAGCACCCGGCCCTCTGGGGCCAACGTCCTGACTTTC. It yields the protein CASSTRPSGANVLTF.

This CDR3 reads CASSDQGAGRTEAFF. For the CDR3, the DNA is TGTGCCAGCAGTGATCAAGGTGCAGGGAGGACTGAAGCTTTCTTT. The rearrangement uses TRBV6-1 and TRBJ1-1, with a weak D call TRBD1 (5 bases). Trimming took off 3 bases at V and 5 bases at J, with 16 bases between the two ends. CDR1 is MNHNS and CDR2 is SASEGT in the germline V gene. The CDR3 sequence is 15 residues long.

This chain uses TRBV27 with TRBJ2-6, with TRBD1 identical over 7 bases. J was trimmed by 4 bases and V by 7 bases; bases with no gene match: 13. The CDR3 runs to 17 residues. CDR1 is MNHEY and CDR2 is SMNVEV in the germline V gene (reference sequence). CDR3 residues: CASTLRQGKAGANVLTF. As DNA, the CDR3 is TGTGCCAGCACCCTTCGACAGGGTAAAGCCGGGGCCAACGTCCTGACTTTC.

The sample holds one count of this clone. This chain connects TRBV4-2 to TRBJ2-5; D uncertain. V gave up 2 bases and J gave up 5 bases, with 18 bases separating them. Germline V gene lookup returns CDR1 LGHNA and CDR2 YNFKEQ. The CDR3 runs 16 residues. The CDR3 region is CASSQPLDGFQETQYF. Here the CDR3 DNA reads TGTGCCAGCAGCCAACCACTGGACGGCTTCCAGGAGACCCAGTACTTC.

The chain uses TRBV9 and TRBJ2-1; perhaps D is TRBD1 or TRBD2 (5 bases each). Germline V lookup: CDR1 SGDLS, CDR2 YYNGEE. The V end was cut by 4 bases, the J end by 3 bases, with 23 bases between. The CDR3 loop spans 18 amino acids. For the CDR3, the DNA is TGTGCCAGCAGCTCTCCCTCTGTAGGGGAGACTCGCTACAATGAGCAGTTCTTC. This gives the protein CASSSPSVGETRYNEQFF.

The V and J genes are TRBV11-1 and TRBJ2-5; TRBD2 aligns across 13 bases. The junction had 13 bases not matched to a gene; V was cut back by 4 bases and J by 2 bases. Germline loops: CDR1 SGHAT, CDR2 FQDESV (reference sequence). The CDR3 runs to 19 residues. CDR3 sequence reads: CASSSFPTTSGREQETQYF. DNA of the CDR3: TGTGCCAGCAGCTCCTTCCCGACTACTAGCGGGAGGGAGCAAGAGACCCAGTACTTC.

The chain carries TRBV28 and TRBJ2-2; a possible D gene is TRBD1 (6 bases). Trimming shortened V by 2 bases and J by 6 bases, and 19 bases separated the two germline ends. The CDR3 length is 17 residues. CDR1 MDHEN and CDR2 SYDVKM come from the germline V gene. In DNA form, the CDR3 reads TGTGCCAGCAGTTTAAACGTAGGGGGAATGGTTGCCGGGGAGCTGTTTTTT. Its translation is CASSLNVGGMVAGELFF. The whole variable domain, filled in from reference TRBV28 and TRBJ2-2, reads DVKVTQSSRYLVKRTGEKVFLECVQDMDHENMFWYRQDPGLGLRLIYFSYDVKMKEKGDIPEGYSVSREKKERFSLILESASTNQTSMYLCASSLNVGGMVAGELFFGEGSRLTVL.

The chain recombines TRBV6-5 with TRBJ2-7; D is perhaps TRBD1 (6 bases). The germline V and J ends were trimmed by 9 bases and 6 bases, with 18 bases remaining between them. The V gene's germline CDR1 is MNHEY and CDR2 SVGAGI. The CDR3 sequence is 13 residues long. CDR3 protein: CARFVGRGCEQYF. In DNA form, the CDR3 reads TGTGCCAGGTTCGTGGGCAGGGGTTGCGAGCAGTACTTC.

V is TRBV4-2 and J is TRBJ2-3, with D tentatively TRBD1 or TRBD2 (5 bases each). The CDR3 length is 16 residues. Germline CDR1 is LGHNA and CDR2 is YNFKEQ. V was trimmed by 0 bases and J by 1 base, leaving 11 bases between them. CDR3 sequence reads: CASSQDLGVGTDTQYF. Written as DNA, the CDR3 is TGTGCCAGCAGCCAAGACCTGGGGGTGGGCACAGATACGCAGTATTTT.

The V call is TRBV4-3, the J call TRBJ2-3; D is perhaps TRBD2 (6 bases). CDR3 length: 13 residues. The germline CDR1 and CDR2 sequences are LGHNA and YSLEER. V lost 4 bases to trimming and J lost 3 bases, with 8 bases between them. CDR3 in amino acids: CASSPTRTDTQYF. For the CDR3, the DNA is TGCGCCAGCAGCCCGACTAGGACAGATACGCAGTATTTT.

The chain has TRBV7-9 and TRBJ2-3; tentatively, D is TRBD2 (6 bases). The CDR3 contains 12 residues. Germline V gives CDR1 SEHNR, CDR2 FQNEAQ (reference sequence). Deletions cut 5 bases from V and 8 bases from J, with 11 bases between. As DNA, the CDR3 is TGTGCCAGCAGCCCCGGGACTGCTACGCAGTATTTT. This translates into CASSPGTATQYF.

This clone has only one observation. The CDR3 here is CAISDHRGLAGGLPYEQYF. DNA for the CDR3: TGTGCCATCAGTGACCACAGGGGGCTAGCGGGAGGACTTCCCTACGAGCAGTACTTC. The rearrangement links TRBV10-3 to TRBJ2-7; 11 bases are shared with TRBD2. The CDR3 loop spans 19 amino acids. The germline CDR1 and CDR2 sequences are ENHRY and SYGVKD. Losses at the gene ends were 3 bases for V and 2 bases for J; bases not matched to a gene: 15.

This sequence joins TRBV4-1 and TRBJ2-2; D not resolved. Germline CDR1 MGHRA, CDR2 YSYEKL. V lost 4 bases and J 5 bases, leaving 14 bases between the germline ends. The CDR3 contains 15 residues. The CDR3 loop is CASSRSGLQTGELFF. As DNA, the CDR3 is TGCGCCAGCAGCCGTTCAGGTCTCCAGACCGGGGAGCTGTTTTTT.

The V gene is TRBV28, the J gene TRBJ2-5; the match to TRBD2 covers 11 bases. This CDR3 contains 14 residues. CDR1 MDHEN and CDR2 SYDVKM come from the germline V gene. Trimming at V came to 7 bases and at J to 5 bases, leaving 6 bases not matched to a gene. The DNA of the CDR3 is TGTGCCAGCAAACTAGCGGGAGAAAGGGAGACCCAGTACTTC. Amino acid sequence: CASKLAGERETQYF.

This sequence joins TRBV10-2 and TRBJ2-7; 7 bases line up with TRBD2. The junction had 9 bases not matched to a gene; V was cut back by 8 bases and J by 2 bases. CDR3 length: 14 residues. Germline CDR1 and CDR2: WSHSY and SAAADI. The CDR3 here is CASSLREGTYEQYF. The CDR3 coding sequence is TGCGCCAGCTCTCTAAGGGAGGGAACCTACGAGCAGTACTTC.

J is TRBJ2-1 and V is TRBV27, with 10 bases lining up with TRBD2. The CDR3 covers 17 residues. V was pared by 0 bases and J by 7 bases, with 9 bases of the junction left unmatched. CDR1 and CDR2 from the germline V gene are MNHEY and SMNVEV (reference sequence). The chain's CDR3 is CASSLSSGLAGDNEQFF. For the CDR3, the DNA is TGTGCCAGCAGTTTATCGAGCGGGCTAGCGGGAGATAATGAGCAGTTCTTC.

The gene calls are TRBV29-1 and TRBJ2-1; unclear D gene. V was trimmed by 5 bases and J by 2 bases, leaving 7 bases between them. This CDR3 is built from 12 residues. Per the germline V gene, CDR1 is SQVTM and CDR2 is ANQGSEA. CDR3 nucleotides: TGCAGCGTTAAAGGACCCTACAATGAGCAGTTCTTC. It specifies CSVKGPYNEQFF.

The V and J genes are TRBV7-9 and TRBJ2-1; TRBD1 aligns across 8 bases. CDR1 is SEHNR and CDR2 is FQNEAQ in the germline V gene (reference sequence). The length of the CDR3 is 16 residues. V was pared by 2 bases and J by 4 bases, with 7 bases of the junction left unmatched. The DNA for the CDR3 is TGTGCCAGCAGCTTATCGCGGACAGGGAAGTACAATGAGCAGTTCTTC. Translation gives CASSLSRTGKYNEQFF.

The V gene is TRBV4-1, the J gene TRBJ1-3; D might be TRBD1 (6 bases). The CDR3 extends over 16 amino acids. The V gene lost 1 base and the J gene lost 2 bases, with 12 bases spanning the gap. Germline lookup yields CDR1 MGHRA and CDR2 YSYEKL. In nucleotides, the CDR3 is TGCGCCAGCAGCCAAGCCCCGACAGGAACTGGAAACACCATATATTTT. This sequence encodes CASSQAPTGTGNTIYF.

This clone was seen just once. The V gene is TRBV27, the J gene TRBJ2-3; no reliable D call. The CDR3 is made up of 14 amino acids. CDR1 is MNHEY and CDR2 is SMNVEV in the germline V gene (reference sequence). With 4 bases removed from V and 0 bases from J, the gap between germline ends came to 8 bases. The CDR3 region is CASSYSVSTDTQYF. CDR3 nucleotides: TGTGCCAGCAGTTACAGCGTTAGCACAGATACGCAGTATTTT.

This CDR3 is CASSALRYEQFF. In nucleotides, the CDR3 is TGTGCCAGCAGCGCTCTCCGTTACGAGCAGTTCTTC. The chain joins TRBV7-9 to TRBJ2-1; unclear D gene. The germline CDR1 and CDR2 sequences are SEHNR and FQNEAQ (reference sequence). Trimming left V 5 bases short and J 10 bases short, with 12 bases between. The CDR3 is 12 residues long.

This clone has only a few counts. This chain connects TRBV4-2 to TRBJ2-2; the match to TRBD2 covers 7 bases. V gave up 0 bases and J gave up 4 bases; unmatched junction bases: 11. Germline CDR1 LGHNA, CDR2 YNFKEQ. This CDR3 has 18 amino acids. Written as DNA, the CDR3 is TGTGCCAGCAGCCAAGATCGTGGTGGGGAGGGGCTCACCGGGGAGCTGTTTTTT. Encoded protein: CASSQDRGGEGLTGELFF.